The T cell receptor beta chain described here comes from a study of blood T cells in healthy people across ages. Study results and limitations: Those diversity estimates obtained from one million T cells were thought to be underestimates.

Primed by a sample-barcoded 5' primer and a J-beta primer mix, a second PCR proceeded for roughly 7 to 12 cycles. Researchers report that a template-switch adaptor with 12 random nucleotides tagged each cDNA molecule. TCRdb processed the 5' RACE reads anew with MiXCR; each CDR3 protein has one entry. The sample lists 1.5 million to 2 million distinct CDR3 sequences; roughly 28% were seen once. This CDR3 contains 15 residues. The V end was cut by 6 bases, the J end by 2 bases, with 14 bases between. Points on this clonotype: Its antigen is not identified. Being one base from a much bigger clone, this may be a read error.

The material sequenced was blood. The source is a woman in her twenties or thirties in good health. The chain carries TRBV12-3 or TRBV12-4 and TRBJ2-1; D is perhaps TRBD2 (6 bases). The DNA of the CDR3 is TGTGCCAGCAGATCCGGACTACCGGCCTACAATGAGCAGTTCTTC. Translated, it gives CASRSGLPAYNEQFF.